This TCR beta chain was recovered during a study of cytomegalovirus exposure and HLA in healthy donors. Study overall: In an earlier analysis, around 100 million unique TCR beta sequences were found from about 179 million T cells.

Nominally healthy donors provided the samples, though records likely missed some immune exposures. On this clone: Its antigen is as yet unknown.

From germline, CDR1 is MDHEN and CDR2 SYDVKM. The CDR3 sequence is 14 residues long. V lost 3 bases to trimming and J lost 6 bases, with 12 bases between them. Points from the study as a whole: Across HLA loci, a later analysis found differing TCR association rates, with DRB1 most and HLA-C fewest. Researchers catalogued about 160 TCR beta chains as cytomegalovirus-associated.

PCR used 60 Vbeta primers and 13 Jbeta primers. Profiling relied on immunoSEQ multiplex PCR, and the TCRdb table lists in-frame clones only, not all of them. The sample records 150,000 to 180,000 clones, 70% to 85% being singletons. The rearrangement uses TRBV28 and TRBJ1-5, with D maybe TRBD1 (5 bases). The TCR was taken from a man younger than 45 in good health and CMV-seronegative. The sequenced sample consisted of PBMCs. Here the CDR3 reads CASSFAGGGQPQHF. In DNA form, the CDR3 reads TGTGCCAGCAGTTTCGCGGGGGGAGGTCAGCCCCAGCATTTT.